Following are 9 T cell receptor beta chains from one sample sequenced in a study of early T cells in non-severe SARS-CoV-2 infection. Via MiXCR, TCRdb re-called the 5' RACE reads, giving one row per CDR3 protein. The sample lists 50,000 or so distinct CDR3 sequences, approximately 13% seen once, with 9.5% to 13% in the top ten. Source material: whole blood. The origin of the receptors is an adult who was a healthcare worker with PCR-confirmed SARS-CoV-2 infection or an uninfected control (not recorded which).

This clonotype was seen ten or more times. The chain carries TRBV7-9 and TRBJ1-4; tentative D call: TRBD1 (6 bases). The V end lost 5 bases, the J end lost 8 bases, and 18 bases lay between the germline ends. The CDR3 sequence is 15 residues long. CDR1 SEHNR and CDR2 FQNEAQ come from the germline V gene (reference sequence). CDR3 DNA: TGTGCCAGCAGCCTCGTTTGGACAGATCGGGAAAAACTGTTTTTT. This gives the protein CASSLVWTDREKLFF. The full variable domain, its missing parts supplied by reference TRBV7-9 and TRBJ1-4, is DTGVSQNPRHKITKRGQNVTFRCDPISEHNRLYWYRQTLGQGPEFLTYFQNEAQLEKSRLLSDRFSAERPKGSFSTLEIQRTEQGDSAMYLCASSLVWTDREKLFFGSGTQLSVL.

This clonotype was detected many times. The chain has TRBV11-2 and TRBJ1-1, with TRBD1 as a possible D gene (5 bases). The CDR3 totals 15 residues. Germline CDR1 SGHAT, CDR2 FQNNGV. The V gene lost 1 base and the J gene lost 0 bases, with 9 bases spanning the gap. The CDR3 loop reads CASSLVGGVNTEAFF. CDR3 sequence (DNA): TGTGCCAGCAGCTTAGTGGGAGGGGTGAACACTGAAGCTTTCTTT. Together with reference TRBV11-2 and TRBJ1-1, the CDR3 gives the full variable domain: EAGVAQSPRYKIIEKRQSVAFWCNPISGHATLYWYQQILGQGPKLLIQFQNNGVVDDSQLPKDRFSAERLKGVDSTLKIQPAKLEDSAVYLCASSLVGGVNTEAFFGQGTRLTVV.

This clonotype was detected many times. The V and J genes are TRBV5-1 and TRBJ2-4; 8 nucleotides align to TRBD1. The CDR3 has 18 amino acids. The germline gives CDR1 SGHRS, CDR2 YFSETQ. The junction had 10 bases not matched to a gene; V was cut back by 2 bases and J by 0 bases. The DNA for the CDR3 is TGCGCCAGCAGCTTCAAGTACGGACAGGGACTAGCCAAAAACATTCAGTACTTC. Translating it yields CASSFKYGQGLAKNIQYF.

At least ten counts were recorded for this clonotype. The chain couples TRBV7-2 to TRBJ2-7; 10 nucleotides line up with TRBD1. Trimming cost V 5 bases and J 5 bases; bases outside gene matches: 9. Germline CDR1 and CDR2: SGHTA and FQGNSA. This CDR3 region has 15 residues. The CDR3 sequence: CASSPGTGANNEQYF. CDR3 sequence (DNA): TGTGCCAGCAGCCCGGGGACAGGGGCGAACAACGAGCAGTACTTC.

The sample holds many counts of this clonotype. V gene TRBV28 combines with J gene TRBJ2-1; the match to TRBD2 covers 9 bases. J was trimmed by 4 bases and V by 7 bases; bases with no gene match: 8. Per the germline V gene, CDR1 is MDHEN and CDR2 is SYDVKM. This CDR3 has 15 amino acids. The CDR3 spells CASINSGSSYNEQFF. The CDR3 DNA follows: TGTGCCAGCATTAATAGCGGGAGTTCTTACAATGAGCAGTTCTTC.

This clonotype came up a few times. V gene TRBV12-3 or TRBV12-4 combines with J gene TRBJ2-3; D is undetermined. The CDR3 is 14 amino acids. The ends were cut back, 7 bases at V and 0 bases at J, with 11 bases in the middle. CDR3 loop: CASTKYGSTDTQYF. In DNA form, the CDR3 reads TGTGCCAGCACCAAATATGGAAGCACAGATACGCAGTATTTT.

This clonotype was seen just once. A much larger clonotype is one base distant, so this may be a read error. The chain has TRBV12-3 or TRBV12-4 and TRBJ2-7; D may be TRBD1 (5 bases). V lost 3 bases and J 9 bases, leaving 9 bases between the germline ends. The CDR3 is 11 residues long. The CDR3 bases are TGTGCCAGCAGTTTCAGGGTGCGGCAGTACTTC. As protein: CASSFRVRQYF.

In DNA, the CDR3 is TGTGCCAGCAACCCCCGGACAGCAAGCCAAGAGACCCAGTACTTC. Translating it yields CASNPRTASQETQYF. The chain combines TRBV6-2 or TRBV6-3 with TRBJ2-5; D possibly corresponds to TRBD1 (6 bases). Trimming cost V 7 bases and J 1 base, with 16 bases left between them. This CDR3 has 15 amino acids. The germline V gene has CDR1 MNHEY and CDR2 SVGEGT.

This clonotype was observed many times. This chain joins TRBV30 and TRBJ2-7, with 7 bases identical to TRBD1. The CDR3 is 12 residues long. V lost 8 bases to trimming and J lost 0 bases; unmatched junction nucleotides: 4. The germline gives CDR1 GTSNPN, CDR2 SVGIG (reference sequence). The CDR3 protein is CAGDSFSYEQYF. Here the CDR3 DNA reads TGTGCCGGGGACAGCTTCTCCTACGAGCAGTACTTC.